This T cell receptor (beta chain) was documented in a study of cytomegalovirus exposure and HLA in healthy donors. Study conclusions and caveats: Reported findings show TCR beta sequences accurately forecast HLA-A and HLA-B alleles in most subjects. Highest at DRB1 and lowest at HLA-C, TCR association rates differed among HLA loci in a later analysis. More clonal expansion characterized HLA-associated TCR beta chains than equally common others in a later analysis. The study put about 180 TCR beta chains on its list as cytomegalovirus-associated.

PCR involved 60 Vbeta and 13 Jbeta primers. TCRdb keeps only in-frame clones here, not all; method: immunoSEQ multiplex PCR. In the table there are about 160,000 clones, about four fifths of which are singletons. Germline CDR1 reads MGHRA; CDR2 reads YSYEKL. The CDR3 has 15 amino acids. V dropped 4 bases and J dropped 4 bases, with 16 bases sitting between them. Comments on this clone: Its antigen is unknown.

This TCR was recovered from a woman aged 45-65 years in good health and CMV-seronegative. The material sequenced was PBMCs. The J gene is TRBJ1-2, the V gene TRBV4-1, with a weak D call TRBD1 (6 bases). CDR3 DNA: TGCGCCAGCAGCCCCCTCCAACAGGGCGTCTATGGCTACACCTTC. This translates into CASSPLQQGVYGYTF.